The present T cell receptor beta chain was sequenced within a study of shared clonotypes between healthy human individuals. Measured with immunoSEQ multiplex PCR; TCRdb has only the in-frame clones, and not every one. The sample includes about 2.3 million clones, 85% to 95% of them seen just once. Trimming removed 3 bases at V and 0 bases at J, with 12 bases between. The germline V gene encodes CDR1 SGDLS and CDR2 YYNGEE. This CDR3 contains 15 residues. Sequenced: naive CD4+ T cells from PBMCs. The subset was: CD45RA+ positively selected. This sequence joins TRBV9 and TRBJ2-5; D not resolved. This TCR came from a man younger than 35 in good health. Some clones in this sample may be carry-over from other donors' samples. CDR3 residues: CASSASLGYQETQYF. The CDR3 coding sequence is TGTGCCAGCAGCGCGTCGCTTGGGTACCAAGAGACCCAGTACTTC.